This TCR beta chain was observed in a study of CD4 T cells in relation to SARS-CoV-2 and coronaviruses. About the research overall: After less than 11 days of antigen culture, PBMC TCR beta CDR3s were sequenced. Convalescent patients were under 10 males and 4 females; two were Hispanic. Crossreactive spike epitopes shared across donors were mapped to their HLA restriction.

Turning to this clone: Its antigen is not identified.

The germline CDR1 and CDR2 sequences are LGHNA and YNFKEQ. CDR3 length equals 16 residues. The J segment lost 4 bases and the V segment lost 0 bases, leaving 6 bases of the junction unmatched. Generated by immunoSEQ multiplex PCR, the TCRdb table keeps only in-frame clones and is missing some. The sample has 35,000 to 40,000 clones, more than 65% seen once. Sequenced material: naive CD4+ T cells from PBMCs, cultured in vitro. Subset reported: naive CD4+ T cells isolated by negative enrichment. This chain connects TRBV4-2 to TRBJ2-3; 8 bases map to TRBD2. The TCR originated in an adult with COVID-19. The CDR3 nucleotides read TGTGCCAGCAGCCAAGACGGGACTAGTGTCGCAGATACGCAGTATTTT. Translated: CASSQDGTSVADTQYF.